This entry is about one T cell receptor (beta chain). Its specificity is unknown. One entry per CDR3 protein results from TCRdb running MiXCR on the 5' RACE reads. The table has roughly 310,000 distinct CDR3 sequences, more than 3% seen once. Germline V gene sequence: CDR1 MNHNY, CDR2 SVGAGI (reference sequence). Trimming stripped 0 bases from V and 10 bases from J, with 13 bases between. There are 15 residues in the CDR3. These data come from a study of T cells after yellow fever vaccination. In the study overall: Low-cell-number fractions were prepared with SMART-Seq v4 Ultra Low Input.

Findings of the study overall: By day 5 rather than day 15, the secondary response had peaked, though it was weaker. A large majority of primary-vaccination clones showed up again after the booster (roughly 96% CD4, around 85% CD8).

Sample: PBMCs, taken on the day of the yellow fever booster vaccination. This clonotype was obtained from a young man who received the YFV17D yellow fever vaccine. The chain is built from TRBV6-6 and TRBJ1-6; D ambiguous. CDR3 nucleotide sequence: TGTGCCAGCAGTTACTCGGAGTTAGATAGGTCACCCCTCCACTTT. Its protein product is CASSYSELDRSPLHF.